This T cell receptor (beta chain) was sequenced during a study of blood T cell repertoires in COVID-19. Across the study: There were acute and convalescent COVID-19 samples, and they came from the United States, Italy and Spain. The cDNA or gDNA used as material had been derived from T cells, B-cell-depleted T cells, or PBMCs.

Authors' analysis steps: Using reference gene primer amplification, nucleated cell counts were estimated. Sequencing used immunoSEQ multiplex PCR; TCRdb keeps in-frame clones, though not all of them. V and J calls and clone size are as listed in that table; D and trimming were resolved from the DNA. The profile shows 200,000 to 250,000 clones, roughly 80% of them singletons. The V end lost 5 bases, the J end lost 2 bases, and 12 bases lay between the germline ends. The germline gives CDR1 SGHTA, CDR2 FQGTGA. This CDR3 is 14 amino acids long. This receptor was obtained from a woman under 40 who had recovered from COVID-19. This sequence joins TRBV7-3 and TRBJ1-1, with D unresolved. The sequencing input was peripheral blood. In nucleotides, the CDR3 is TGTGCCAGCAGCCCCACTAGGGCCAACACTGAAGCTTTCTTT. Amino acids: CASSPTRANTEAFF.